This entry is about one T cell receptor beta chain. The CDR3 runs 13 residues. Trimming left V 2 bases short and J 4 bases short, with 8 bases between. The protocol was immunoSEQ multiplex PCR, while the TCRdb copy is restricted to in-frame clones and leaves out a portion. The data show approximately 120,000 clones, with roughly 91% seen just once and around 8.7% held by the top ten. This entry is derived from a study of control samples from healthy donors and cancer patients. This TCR was recovered from a man in his forties in good health. The J gene is TRBJ2-5, the V gene TRBV12-3 or TRBV12-4; D gene uncertain. What was sequenced was blood. The chain's CDR3 is CASSLSEGETQYF. The CDR3 DNA reads TGTGCCAGCAGTTTATCGGAAGGAGAGACCCAGTACTTC.